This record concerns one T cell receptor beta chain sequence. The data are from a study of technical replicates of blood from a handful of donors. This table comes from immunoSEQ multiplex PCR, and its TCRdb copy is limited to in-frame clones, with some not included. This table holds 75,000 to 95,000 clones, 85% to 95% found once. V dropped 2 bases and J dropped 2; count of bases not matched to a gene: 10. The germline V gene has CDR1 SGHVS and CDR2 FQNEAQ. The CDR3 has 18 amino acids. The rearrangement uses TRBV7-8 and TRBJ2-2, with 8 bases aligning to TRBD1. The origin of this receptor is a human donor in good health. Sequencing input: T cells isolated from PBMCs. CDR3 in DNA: TGTGCCAGCAGCTTATGGAGTTTCGGGACAGGAAACACCGGGGAGCTGTTTTTT. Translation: CASSLWSFGTGNTGELFF. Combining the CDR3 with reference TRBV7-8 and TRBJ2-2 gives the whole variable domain GAGVSQSPRYKVAKRGQDVALRCDPISGHVSLFWYQQALGQGPEFLTYFQNEAQLDKSGLPSDRFFAERPEGSVSTLKIQRTQQEDSAVYLCASSLWSFGTGNTGELFFGEGSRLTVL.